This T cell receptor beta chain was obtained from a study of control samples from healthy donors and cancer patients. TCRdb's copy holds only in-frame clones and misses some; the assay was immunoSEQ multiplex PCR. The sample yields 110,000 to 150,000 clones, 90% to 95% seen once. The table lists this clone with a count of one. This CDR3 region has 12 residues. CDR1 GTSNPN and CDR2 SVGIG come from the germline V gene (reference sequence). Between the trimmed V and J ends, which lost 3 bases and 3 bases, there was a span of 8 bases. Sequences were obtained from blood. The receptor was isolated from a man aged 35-49 years in good health. V gene TRBV30 combines with J gene TRBJ1-2; D is unclear. Here the CDR3 DNA reads TGTGCCTGGAGCCAGGATCACTATGGCTACACCTTC. Its translation: CAWSQDHYGYTF.